This TCR beta chain appears in the sequencing data of a study of cytomegalovirus exposure and HLA in healthy donors. This clone was found a few times. The PCR contained 60 Vbeta and 13 Jbeta primers. Produced via immunoSEQ multiplex PCR; TCRdb's table is partial and in-frame only. The sample lists about 37,000 clones, approximately 86% seen once, with 8% to 11% in the top ten. This CDR3 spans 14 amino acids. The germline V and J ends were trimmed by 1 base and 3 bases, with 11 bases remaining between them. Germline V gene data show CDR1 as SGHRS and CDR2 as YFSETQ. The sequence was collected from a woman aged 18-35 years in good health and CMV-seropositive. Input material: PBMCs. V is TRBV5-1 and J is TRBJ2-7; D perhaps matches TRBD2 (5 bases). The CDR3 nucleotides are TGCGCCAGCAGCTTGAGTAGCGCGAACTACGAGCAGTACTTC. Encoded protein: CASSLSSANYEQYF.